These T cell receptor beta chains were read from a single sample in a study of T-cell memory formation after mild COVID-19. TCRdb re-derived calls from the 5' RACE reads in MiXCR, one entry per CDR3 protein. The sample holds some 45,000 distinct CDR3 sequences, roughly a quarter seen once. Sequencing input: PBMCs or a T cell subset sorted from them (not recorded which). These receptors were taken from a young man who had mild COVID-19 (a few samples of this study predate the infection). Cell type and time point are not known. Both conserved end residues are trimmed from each CDR3.

J: TRBJ1-1
V: TRBV4-1
CDR3: ASSPRQGNTEAF

J: TRBJ2-1
V: TRBV7-9
CDR3: ASSLALGGQGWF

J: TRBJ2-7
V: TRBV5-6
CDR3: ASSPGTPGLYEQY

J: TRBJ2-3
V: TRBV12-3/TRBV12-4
CDR3: ASSPYGHNTDTQY

J: TRBJ2-3
V: TRBV5-1
CDR3: ASSSTMEGPTDTQY

J: TRBJ2-3
V: TRBV28
CDR3: ASSFLGGTDTQY

J: TRBJ2-3
V: TRBV7-3
CDR3: ASSLGRFSLTDTQY

J: TRBJ2-3
V: TRBV5-1
CDR3: ASSFAQATLADTQY

J: TRBJ1-1
V: TRBV9
CDR3: ASSVVRGNTEAF

J: TRBJ2-2
V: TRBV4-1
CDR3: ASSQVAGNTGELF

J: TRBJ2-1
V: TRBV20-1
CDR3: SASGHPSSYNEQF

J: TRBJ1-5
V: TRBV7-6
CDR3: ASSLRAGATNQPQH

J: TRBJ2-1
V: TRBV7-9
CDR3: ASSRGGQPREQF

J: TRBJ2-1
V: TRBV5-6
CDR3: ASSSDGSYNEQF

J: TRBJ2-3
V: TRBV7-3
CDR3: ASSLGARREDTQY

J: TRBJ2-3
V: TRBV7-9
CDR3: ASRVRDWADTQY

J: TRBJ2-1
V: TRBV7-6
CDR3: ASSTSQGSEQF

J: TRBJ2-3
V: TRBV4-1
CDR3: ASSQEGLAGAPFGEDTQY

J: TRBJ2-1
V: TRBV5-5
CDR3: ASTDFIWGEQF

J: TRBJ2-3
V: TRBV5-1
CDR3: ASIGGGGGQDTQY

J: TRBJ1-5
V: TRBV6-5
CDR3: ASSPLGGLLPQH

J: TRBJ2-1
V: TRBV7-3
CDR3: ASSTRRLLPRGNSYNEQF

J: TRBJ2-5
V: TRBV4-1
CDR3: ASSQLDRDQETQY

J: TRBJ2-3
V: TRBV6-2/TRBV6-3
CDR3: ASSQRGSGGPLDTQY

J: TRBJ2-3
V: TRBV6-5
CDR3: ASSYSSLAGGPSTDTQY

J: TRBJ2-2
V: TRBV6-5
CDR3: ASSYLGAGELF

J: TRBJ2-1
V: TRBV4-1
CDR3: ASSQGIAGSSYNEQF

J: TRBJ2-1
V: TRBV6-1
CDR3: ASSEASGSLSEQF